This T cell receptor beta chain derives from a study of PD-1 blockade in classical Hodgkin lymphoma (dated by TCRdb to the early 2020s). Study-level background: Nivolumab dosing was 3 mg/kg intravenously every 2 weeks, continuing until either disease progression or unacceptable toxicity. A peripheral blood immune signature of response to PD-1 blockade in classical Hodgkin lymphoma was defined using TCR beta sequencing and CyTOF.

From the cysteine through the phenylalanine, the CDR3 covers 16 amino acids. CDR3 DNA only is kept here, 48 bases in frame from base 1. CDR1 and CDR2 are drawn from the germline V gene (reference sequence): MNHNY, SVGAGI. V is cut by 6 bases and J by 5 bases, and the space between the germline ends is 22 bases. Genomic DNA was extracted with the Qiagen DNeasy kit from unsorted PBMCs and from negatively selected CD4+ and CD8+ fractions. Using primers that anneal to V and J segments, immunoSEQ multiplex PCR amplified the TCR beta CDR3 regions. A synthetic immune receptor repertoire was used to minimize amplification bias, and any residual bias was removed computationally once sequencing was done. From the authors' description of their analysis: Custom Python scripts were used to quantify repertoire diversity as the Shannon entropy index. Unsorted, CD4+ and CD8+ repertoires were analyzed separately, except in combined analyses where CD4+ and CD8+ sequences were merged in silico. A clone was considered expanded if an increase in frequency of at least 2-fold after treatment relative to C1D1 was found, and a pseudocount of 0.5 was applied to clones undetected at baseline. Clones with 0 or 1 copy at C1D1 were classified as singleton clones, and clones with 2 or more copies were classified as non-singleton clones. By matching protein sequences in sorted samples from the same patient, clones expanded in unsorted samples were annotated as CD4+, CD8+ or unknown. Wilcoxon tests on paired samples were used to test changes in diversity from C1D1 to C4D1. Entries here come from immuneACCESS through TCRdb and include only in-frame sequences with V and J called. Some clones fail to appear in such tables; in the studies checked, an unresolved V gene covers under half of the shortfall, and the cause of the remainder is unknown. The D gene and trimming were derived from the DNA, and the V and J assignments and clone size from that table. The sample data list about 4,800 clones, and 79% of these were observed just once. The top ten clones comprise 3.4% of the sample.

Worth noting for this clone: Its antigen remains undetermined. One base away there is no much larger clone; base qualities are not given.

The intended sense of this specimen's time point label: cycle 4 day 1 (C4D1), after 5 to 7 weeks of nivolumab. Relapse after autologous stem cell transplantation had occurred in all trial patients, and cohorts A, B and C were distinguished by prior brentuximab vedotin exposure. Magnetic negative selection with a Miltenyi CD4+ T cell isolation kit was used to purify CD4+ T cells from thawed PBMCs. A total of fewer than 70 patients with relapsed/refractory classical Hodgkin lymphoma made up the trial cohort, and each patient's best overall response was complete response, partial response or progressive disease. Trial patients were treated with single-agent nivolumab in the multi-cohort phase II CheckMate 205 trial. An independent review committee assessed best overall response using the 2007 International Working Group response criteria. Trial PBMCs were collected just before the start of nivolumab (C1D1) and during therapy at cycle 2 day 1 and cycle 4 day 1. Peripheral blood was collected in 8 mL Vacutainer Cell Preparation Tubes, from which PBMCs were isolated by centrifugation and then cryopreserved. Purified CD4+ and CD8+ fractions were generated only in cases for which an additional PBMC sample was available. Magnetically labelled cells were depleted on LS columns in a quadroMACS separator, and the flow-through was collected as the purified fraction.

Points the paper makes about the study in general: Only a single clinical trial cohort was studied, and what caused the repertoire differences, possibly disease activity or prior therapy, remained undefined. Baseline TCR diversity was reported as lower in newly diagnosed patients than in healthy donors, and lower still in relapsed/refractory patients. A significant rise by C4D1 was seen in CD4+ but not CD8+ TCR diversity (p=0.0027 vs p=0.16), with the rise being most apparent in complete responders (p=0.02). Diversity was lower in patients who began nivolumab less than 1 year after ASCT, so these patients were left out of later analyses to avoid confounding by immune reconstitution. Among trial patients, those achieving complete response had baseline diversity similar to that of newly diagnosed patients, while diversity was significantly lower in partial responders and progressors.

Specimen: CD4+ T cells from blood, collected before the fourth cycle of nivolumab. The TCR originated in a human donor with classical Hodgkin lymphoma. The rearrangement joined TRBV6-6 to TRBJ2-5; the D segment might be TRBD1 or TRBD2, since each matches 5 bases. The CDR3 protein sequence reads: CASRGRDPQSQETQYF. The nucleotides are TGTGCCAGCAGGGGCCGGGACCCACAAAGCCAGGAGACCCAGTACTTC.